Sequencing of this T cell receptor (beta chain) was carried out in a study of blood T cell repertoires in COVID-19 (dated by TCRdb to 2018 to 2021). In terms of the full investigation: Collaborator samples came from the United States, Italy and Spain and covered acute and convalescent phases of COVID-19. Samples were obtained from the ongoing ImmuneRACE study (first 160 participants) and from over 1,000 subjects provided by 6 global collaborators. A freely available public database, intended as a resource for researchers studying the immune response to SARS-CoV-2, is where the repertoires were released. The material from the prospective study consisted of cDNA or gDNA derived from T cells, B-cell-depleted T cells, or PBMCs. Deeply sampled blood TCRbeta repertoires from subjects exposed to, actively infected with, or recovered from COVID-19 were included in the dataset. The sample metadata nearly always contained a de-identified subject ID, COVID-19 status, age in years and sex. Where available, HLA class I and class II types were taken from metadata supplied by the sample provider and were not determined by assay-based typing.

Remarks on this clone: Its antigen target is currently unknown. Base quality data are lacking; no much larger clone is found one base away.

The paper as a whole reports these results and caveats: The quantity of clinical and demographic metadata differed by source and by participant and was supplied without curation.

One collaborating source in Seattle enrolled patients during active infection and followed them longitudinally through the course of disease. The collaborating institutions used their own protocols to collect whole blood in K2EDTA tubes. For TCRbeta analysis, collaborator samples were shipped as frozen whole blood, as isolated PBMCs, or as DNA extracted from either sample type. The CDR3 starts with the cysteine, ends with the phenylalanine, and has 13 residues. Here the CDR3 DNA is all that survives: 39 bases in frame from base 1. The CDR1 and CDR2 encoded by the germline V gene are SGHAT and FQNNGV. Trimming leaves V shorter by 8 bases and J shorter by 7 bases, with the junction holding 8 bases beyond the gene matches. The immunoSEQ Assay, a bias-controlled multiplex PCR, was used to amplify TCRbeta CDR3 regions from genomic DNA. Concerning the study's data processing: Within the assay, amplification of reference gene primers was used to estimate how many nucleated cells each sample contained. To quantify the absolute abundance of each unique TCRbeta CDR3 rearrangement, sequence reads were collapsed and filtered. For each sample, productive Simpson clonality was calculated as the square root of Simpson's diversity index across productive rearrangements. As stored in TCRdb, this immuneACCESS dataset retains in-frame rearrangements with V and J assigned. A fraction of the clones does not appear; measured against another copy, unresolved V genes explain less than half of the discrepancy, and the remainder lacks a known reason. For V, J and clone size, that table is used; D and trimming come from the DNA. This sample comprises 540,000 or so clones, about 88% of them detected only once. Around 7.8% of the sample is taken by the ten largest.

The chain is made from TRBV11-2 and TRBJ1-1, with 9 central nucleotides matching TRBD1. This clonotype was sampled from a woman aged 45-60 years with COVID-19, enrolled during active disease. The sequencing sample was made of peripheral blood. The DNA sequence reads TGTGCCAGCGCTCTCGACAGGGGGAATGAAGCTTTCTTT. This gives the protein CASALDRGNEAFF.